The clone carrying this T cell receptor (beta chain) was detected many times. No antigen is known for it. Described time point: persistent/refractory GD, antithyroid drugs over 5 years with positive TRAb. PBMCs provided the RNA from which the TCR library was made. One endocrinology department in Xi'an, China, was where patients came from. The data are from a study of regulatory T cells in long-lasting Graves disease. For the study at large: Persistence in Graves' disease denoted antithyroid drug use beyond 5 years alongside positive TSH receptor antibodies. Whole-study findings and limits: Favored usage of TRBV28, TRBJ1-2 and TRBJ2-5 was recorded in persistent disease. Accuracy might have suffered from few samples.

V was cut by 3 bases and J by 1 base, with 22 bases left in between. Germline V lookup: CDR1 SGHRS, CDR2 YFSETQ. This CDR3 is 18 amino acids long. Building of the TCR beta libraries involved iRepertoire HTBI primers and Arm-PCR of CDR3 regions. From the multiplex PCR reads, TCRdb called clonotypes with MiXCR, one entry per CDR3 protein. The sample yields around 450,000 distinct CDR3 sequences, 20% to 25% seen once. Sequenced material: peripheral blood mononuclear cells (PBMCs), taken when the disease was refractory, from a patient treated with antithyroid drugs. This clonotype was sampled from a female donor with Graves disease. The chain recombines TRBV5-1 with TRBJ1-2; D possibly corresponds to TRBD1 (5 bases). For the CDR3, the DNA is TGCGCCAGCAGCTCCAATGGCCAGGGAATAGGGTTTAACTATGGCTACACCTTC. Translating it yields CASSSNGQGIGFNYGYTF.